This TCR beta chain was sequenced during a study of memory CD4+ T cells and cytomegalovirus serostatus. Profiling relied on immunoSEQ multiplex PCR, and the TCRdb table lists in-frame clones only, not all of them. The table lists tens of thousands of clones, around 80% of them singletons. Trimming pared 9 bases from V and 2 bases from J, leaving 10 bases between. The CDR3 is 12 residues long. Germline V CDR1 and CDR2: MNHEY, SVGAGI. The sort gate was single viable CD3+CD4+CD8-CD45RO+ cells for memory CD4+ T cells. The rearrangement uses TRBV6-5 and TRBJ1-2; D is unresolved. The material sequenced was memory CD4+ T cells from blood. This sequence was found in an adult in good health and CMV-seronegative. The CDR3: CASSPGNYGYTF. The DNA of the CDR3 is TGTGCCAGTTCACCCGGCAACTATGGCTACACCTTC.